This TCR beta chain appears in the sequencing data of a study of T cell clones after liver transplantation. Sequencing was performed with immunoSEQ multiplex PCR; in TCRdb, only in-frame clones are kept and a portion is missing. The sample contains 70,000 to 85,000 clones, 80% of which appear only once. Between the trimmed V and J ends, which lost 3 bases and 5 bases, there was a span of 10 bases. Germline CDR1 MNHEY, CDR2 SMNVEV (reference sequence). The CDR3 is made up of 14 amino acids. This receptor was taken from a human donor who received a liver transplant. V and J are TRBV27 and TRBJ2-2; D uncertain. The sequencing here drew on CD4+ T cells from blood, taken before liver transplant. CDR3 loop: CASSFGGVTGELFF. The DNA of the CDR3 is TGTGCCAGCAGTTTCGGTGGTGTTACCGGGGAGCTGTTTTTT.